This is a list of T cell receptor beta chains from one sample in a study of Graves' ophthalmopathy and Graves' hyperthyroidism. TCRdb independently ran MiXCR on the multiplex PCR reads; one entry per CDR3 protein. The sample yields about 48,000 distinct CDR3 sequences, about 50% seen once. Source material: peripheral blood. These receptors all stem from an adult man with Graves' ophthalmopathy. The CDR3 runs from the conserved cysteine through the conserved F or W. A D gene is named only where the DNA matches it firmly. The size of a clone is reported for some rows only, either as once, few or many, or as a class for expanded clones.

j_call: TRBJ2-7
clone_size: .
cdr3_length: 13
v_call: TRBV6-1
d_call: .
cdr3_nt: TGTGCCAGCAGTGAAGGCCAGGAAAACGAGCAGTACTTC
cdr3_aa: CASSEGQENEQYF

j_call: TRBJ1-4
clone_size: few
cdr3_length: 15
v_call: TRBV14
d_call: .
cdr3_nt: TGTGCCAGCAGCCCAACCGGGACTTCTAATGAAAAACTGTTTTTT
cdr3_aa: CASSPTGTSNEKLFF

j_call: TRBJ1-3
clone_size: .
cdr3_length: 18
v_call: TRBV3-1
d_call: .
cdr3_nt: TGTGCCAGCAGCCAAGTACCAGGTCAGTTAAGCCCTGGAAACACCATATATTTT
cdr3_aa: CASSQVPGQLSPGNTIYF

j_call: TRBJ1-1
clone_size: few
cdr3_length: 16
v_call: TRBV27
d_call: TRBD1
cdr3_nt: TGTGCCAGCAGTTTCTATGGGAGGGGGCGGTGGACTGAAGCTTTCTTT
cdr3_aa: CASSFYGRGRWTEAFF

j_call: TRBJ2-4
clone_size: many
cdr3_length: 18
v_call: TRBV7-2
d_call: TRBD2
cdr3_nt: TGTGCCAGCAGCTCACGGACTAGCGGGGGGGTGGCCAAAAACATTCAGTACTTC
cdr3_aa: CASSSRTSGGVAKNIQYF

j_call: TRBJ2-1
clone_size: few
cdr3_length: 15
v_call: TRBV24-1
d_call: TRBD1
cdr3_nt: TGTGCCACCAGTGAACGGACAGGGGAGGTAAATGAGCAGTTCTTC
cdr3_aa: CATSERTGEVNEQFF

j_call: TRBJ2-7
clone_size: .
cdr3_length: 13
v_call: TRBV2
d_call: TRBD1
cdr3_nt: TGTGCCAGTACCGGGACAGGAACCTACGAGCAGTACTTC
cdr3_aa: CASTGTGTYEQYF

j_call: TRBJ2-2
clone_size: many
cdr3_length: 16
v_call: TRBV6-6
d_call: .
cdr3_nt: TGTGCCAGCAGTTACTCGTCGGGTACGAACACCGGGGAGCTGTTTTTT
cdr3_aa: CASSYSSGTNTGELFF

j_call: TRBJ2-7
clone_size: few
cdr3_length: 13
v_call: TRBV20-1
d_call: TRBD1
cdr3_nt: TGCAGGGCGACAGGGGATACTTCCTACGAGCAGTACTTC
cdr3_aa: CRATGDTSYEQYF

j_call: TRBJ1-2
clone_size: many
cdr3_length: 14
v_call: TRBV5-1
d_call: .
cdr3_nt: TGCGCCAGCAGCCGAAGTCGGGGGAACTATGGCTACACCTTC
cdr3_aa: CASSRSRGNYGYTF

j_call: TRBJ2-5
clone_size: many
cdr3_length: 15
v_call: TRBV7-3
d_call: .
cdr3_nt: TGTGCCAGCAGCCCCCATGGGACGGAAGAAGAGACCCAGTACTTC
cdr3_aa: CASSPHGTEEETQYF

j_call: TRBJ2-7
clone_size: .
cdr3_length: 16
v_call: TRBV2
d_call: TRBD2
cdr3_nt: TGTGCCAGCAGTGACGTACTAGCGGGGGAGACCTACGAGCAGTACTTC
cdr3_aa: CASSDVLAGETYEQYF

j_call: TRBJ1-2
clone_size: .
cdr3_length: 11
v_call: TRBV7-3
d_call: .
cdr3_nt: TGTGCCACCTACGGGGGCTATGGCTACACCTTC
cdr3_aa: CATYGGYGYTF

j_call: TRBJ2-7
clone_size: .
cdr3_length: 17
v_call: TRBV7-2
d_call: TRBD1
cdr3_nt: TGTGCCAGCAGCTTAGAGTTCGTGGGGGACAGTTCCTACGAGCAGTACTTC
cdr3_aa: CASSLEFVGDSSYEQYF

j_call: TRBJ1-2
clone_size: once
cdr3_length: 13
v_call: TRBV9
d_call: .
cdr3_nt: TGTGCCAGCAGCACGCGGGCCGGACATGGCTACACCTTC
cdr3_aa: CASSTRAGHGYTF

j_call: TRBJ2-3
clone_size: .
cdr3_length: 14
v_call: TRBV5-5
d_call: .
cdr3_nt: TGTGCCAGCAGCTTGGGAGGGAGGTCGAGTGAGCAGTATTTT
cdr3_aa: CASSLGGRSSEQYF

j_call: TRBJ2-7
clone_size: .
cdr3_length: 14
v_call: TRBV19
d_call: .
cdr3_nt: TGTGCCAGTAGGGATTTGACAGGAGCCTACGAGCAGTACTTC
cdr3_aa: CASRDLTGAYEQYF

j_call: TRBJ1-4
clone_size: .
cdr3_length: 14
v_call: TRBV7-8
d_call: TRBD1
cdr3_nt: TGTGCCAGCAGCTTAGGACAGGGGTATGAAAAACTGTTTTTT
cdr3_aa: CASSLGQGYEKLFF

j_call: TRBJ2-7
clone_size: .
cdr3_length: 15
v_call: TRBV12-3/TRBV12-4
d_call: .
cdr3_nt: TGTGCCAGCAGTCCACGAGACAGGCCCTCCTACGAGCAGTACTTC
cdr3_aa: CASSPRDRPSYEQYF

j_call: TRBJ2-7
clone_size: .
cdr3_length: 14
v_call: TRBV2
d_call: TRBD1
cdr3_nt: TGTGCCAGCAGTAGAGGACAGGAGAGCTACGAGCAGTACTTC
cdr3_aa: CASSRGQESYEQYF

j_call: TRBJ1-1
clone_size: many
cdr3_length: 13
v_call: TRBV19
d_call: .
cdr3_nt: TGTGCCAGTAGTAATGTGGGGGGCGCTGAAGCTTTCTTT
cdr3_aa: CASSNVGGAEAFF

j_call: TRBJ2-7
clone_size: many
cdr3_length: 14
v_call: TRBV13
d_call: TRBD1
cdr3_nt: TGTGCCAGCAGCTCACGGACAGGAGCCTACGAGCAGTACTTC
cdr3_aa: CASSSRTGAYEQYF

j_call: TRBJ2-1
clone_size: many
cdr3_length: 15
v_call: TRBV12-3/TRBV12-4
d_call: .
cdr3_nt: TGTGCCAGCTGCCCCTCCAGGGACCCCTACAATGAGCAGTTCTTC
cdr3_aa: CASCPSRDPYNEQFF

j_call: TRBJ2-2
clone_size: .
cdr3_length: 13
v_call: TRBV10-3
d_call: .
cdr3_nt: TGTGCCATCAGTGAAAGCGGGTCCGGGGAGCTGTTTTTT
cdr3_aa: CAISESGSGELFF

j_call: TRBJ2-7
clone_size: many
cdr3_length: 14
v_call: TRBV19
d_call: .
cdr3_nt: TGTGCCAGTAGTATCGGGAGCGGCCTCTACGAGCAGTACTTC
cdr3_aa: CASSIGSGLYEQYF

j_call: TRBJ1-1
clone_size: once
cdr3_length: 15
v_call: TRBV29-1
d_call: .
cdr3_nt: TGCAGCGTCAAGGGGGGCAGGGAGGGGAACACTGAAGCTTTCTTT
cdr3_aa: CSVKGGREGNTEAFF

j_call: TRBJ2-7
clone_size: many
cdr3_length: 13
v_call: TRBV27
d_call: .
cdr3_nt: TGTGCCAGCAGGGGTAGCGGCTCCTACGAGCAGTACTTC
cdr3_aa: CASRGSGSYEQYF

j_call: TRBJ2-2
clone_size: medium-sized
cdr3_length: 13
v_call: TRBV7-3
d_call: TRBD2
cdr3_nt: TGTGCCAGCAGCTTAGCTAGCGGAGGGGAGCTGTTTTTT
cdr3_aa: CASSLASGGELFF

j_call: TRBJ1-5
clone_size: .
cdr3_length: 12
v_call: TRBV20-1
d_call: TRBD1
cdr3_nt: TGCAGTGCTAGGACAGGGTCTTGGCCCCAGCATTTT
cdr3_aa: CSARTGSWPQHF

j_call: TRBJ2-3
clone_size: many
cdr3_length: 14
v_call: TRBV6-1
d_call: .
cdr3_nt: TGTGCCAGCAGGAACAGGGCTTACACAGATACGCAGTATTTT
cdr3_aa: CASRNRAYTDTQYF

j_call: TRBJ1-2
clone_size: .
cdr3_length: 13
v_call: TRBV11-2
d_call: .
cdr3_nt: TGTGCCAGCAGCCCGGGGCGGGGCAGTGGCTACACCTTC
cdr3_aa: CASSPGRGSGYTF

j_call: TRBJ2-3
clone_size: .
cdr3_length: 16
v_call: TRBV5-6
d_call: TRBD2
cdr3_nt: TGTGCCAGCAGCGGACTAGCGGGAGGGCTCACAGATACGCAGTATTTT
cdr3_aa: CASSGLAGGLTDTQYF

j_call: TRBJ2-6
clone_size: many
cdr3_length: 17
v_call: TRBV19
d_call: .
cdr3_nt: TGTGCCAGTAGTAAAAAGGGGACCTCCTCTGGGGCCAACGTCCTGACTTTC
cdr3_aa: CASSKKGTSSGANVLTF

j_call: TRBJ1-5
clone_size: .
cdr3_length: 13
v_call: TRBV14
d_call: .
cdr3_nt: TGTGCCAGCAGCAGACAGGCCCTAGGACCCCAGCATTTT
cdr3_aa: CASSRQALGPQHF

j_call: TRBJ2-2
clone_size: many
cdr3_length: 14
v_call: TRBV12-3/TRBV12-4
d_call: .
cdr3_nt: TGTGCCAGCACCCCGGGAACTAACACCGGGGAGCTGTTTTTT
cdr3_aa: CASTPGTNTGELFF

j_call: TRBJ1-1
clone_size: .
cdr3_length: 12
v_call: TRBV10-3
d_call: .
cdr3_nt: TGTGCCATCACCTCCCGGGGCACTGAAGCTTTCTTT
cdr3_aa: CAITSRGTEAFF

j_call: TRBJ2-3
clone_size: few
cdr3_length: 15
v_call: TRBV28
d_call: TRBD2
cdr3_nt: TGTGCCAGCAGCCCCAGCGGGAGTTTCTCAGATACGCAGTATTTT
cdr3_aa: CASSPSGSFSDTQYF

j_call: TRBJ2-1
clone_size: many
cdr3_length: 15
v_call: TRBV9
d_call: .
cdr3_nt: TGTGCCAGCACCCTGGCGCTAGCGGCAGGGGATGAGCAGTTCTTC
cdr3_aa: CASTLALAAGDEQFF

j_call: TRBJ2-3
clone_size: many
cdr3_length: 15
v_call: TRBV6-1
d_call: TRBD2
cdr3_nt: TGTGCCAGCACTGGGGGCGGGGGGAGCACAGATACGCAGTATTTT
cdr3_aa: CASTGGGGSTDTQYF

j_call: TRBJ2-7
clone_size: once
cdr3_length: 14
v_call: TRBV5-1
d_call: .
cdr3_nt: TGCGCCAGCAGCTTGGAGCAGGCTCGGGACGAGCAGTACTTC
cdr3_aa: CASSLEQARDEQYF